This TCR beta chain was sequenced for a study of cytomegalovirus exposure and HLA in healthy donors. The study drew the donors from its approximately 110-subject validation cohort, separate from the approximately 700-subject first cohort. The repertoire was sequenced with immunoSEQ multiplex PCR; TCRdb's copy has only in-frame clones and lacks some. The table shows some 130,000 clones, with roughly four fifths occurring only once. Deletions cut 4 bases from V and 4 bases from J, with 11 bases between. This CDR3 comprises 13 residues. The germline CDR1 and CDR2 sequences are SGHNT and YYREEE (reference sequence). Findings of the study overall: Diagnosis of cytomegalovirus status made by the classifier reportedly showed high specificity and sensitivity.

In the case of this clone: Its antigen is currently unknown.

The sequence came from a man aged 30-40 years in good health and CMV-seropositive. The chain carries TRBV5-4 and TRBJ1-2; no clear D gene. Source material: PBMCs. CDR3 coding DNA: TGTGCCAGCAGCCTAGTGGAGGGCTATGGCTACACCTTC. Its translation is CASSLVEGYGYTF.